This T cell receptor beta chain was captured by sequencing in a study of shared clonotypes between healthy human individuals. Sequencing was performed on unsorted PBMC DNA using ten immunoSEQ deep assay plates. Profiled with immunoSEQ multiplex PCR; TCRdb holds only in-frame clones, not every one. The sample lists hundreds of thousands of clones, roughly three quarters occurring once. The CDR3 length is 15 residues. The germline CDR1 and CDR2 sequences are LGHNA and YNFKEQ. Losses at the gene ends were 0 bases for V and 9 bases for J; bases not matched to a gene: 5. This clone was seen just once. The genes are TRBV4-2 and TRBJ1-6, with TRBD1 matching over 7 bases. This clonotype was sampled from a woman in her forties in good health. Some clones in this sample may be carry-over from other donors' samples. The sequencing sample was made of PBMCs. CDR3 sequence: CASSQESQGGSPLHF. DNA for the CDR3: TGTGCCAGCAGCCAAGAATCCCAGGGGGGTTCACCCCTCCACTTT.